The 29 T cell receptor beta chains in this list originate from one sample, sequenced in a study of regulatory T cells in long-lasting Graves disease. The sample's time point: newly diagnosed GD, antithyroid drugs for less than 3 months. RNA extracted from PBMCs served as the sequencing template. Building of the TCR beta libraries involved iRepertoire HTBI primers and Arm-PCR of CDR3 regions. One entry per CDR3 protein results from TCRdb running MiXCR on the multiplex PCR reads. The table has about 350,000 distinct CDR3 sequences, 15% to 20% seen once. This sample also appeared in a second study, on T cells in Graves' hyperthyroidism and ophthalmopathy.

The sample was peripheral blood mononuclear cells (PBMCs), taken at new diagnosis, from a patient treated with antithyroid drugs. These receptor sequences come from a woman under 30 with Graves disease.

This clonotype was seen repeatedly, ten times or more. This sequence joins TRBV28 and TRBJ1-2; 11 bases map to TRBD1. CDR3 length equals 13 residues. Losses at the gene ends were 10 bases for V and 8 bases for J; bases not matched to a gene: 9. CDR1 and CDR2 (germline): MDHEN, SYDVKM. DNA for the CDR3: TGTGCCATCCCGAGGACAGGGGGCGACGGCTACACCTTC. Translation: CAIPRTGGDGYTF.

In this sample, this clonotype turned up many times. This rearrangement joins TRBV2 to TRBJ1-5; 11 bases are a match to TRBD1. The CDR3 is 14 residues long. V trimming: 6 bases; J trimming: 6 bases; junction bases outside the gene matches: 4. Per germline, CDR1 SNHLY and CDR2 FYNNEI. The DNA for the CDR3 is TGTGCCAGCAGGCCGGGACAGGGGGGTCAGCCCCAGCATTTT. Protein: CASRPGQGGQPQHF.

The chain joins TRBV7-2 to TRBJ2-1, with unresolved D. Germline CDR1 is SGHTA and CDR2 is FQGNSA. CDR3 length: 12 amino acids. With 3 bases removed from V and 9 bases from J, the gap between germline ends came to 9 bases. This CDR3 reads CASSFNSREQFF. The CDR3 DNA reads TGTGCCAGCAGCTTTAATAGTCGTGAGCAGTTCTTC.

This clonotype has a handful of counts. The chain joins TRBV5-1 to TRBJ2-7; a weak D match, TRBD2 (6 bases). Germline V CDR1 and CDR2: SGHRS, YFSETQ. The CDR3 is 13 amino acids. Trimming removed 0 bases at V and 4 bases at J, with 8 bases between. Written as DNA, the CDR3 is TGCGCCAGCAGCTTGGGGAGCGGGTACGAGCAGTACTTC. Translated: CASSLGSGYEQYF.

The V and J genes are TRBV15 and TRBJ2-7; 8 bases agree with TRBD1. The CDR3 extends over 14 amino acids. The V gene's germline CDR1 is LNHNV and CDR2 YYDKDF (reference sequence). Trimming cost V 2 bases and J 2 bases; bases outside gene matches: 2. The CDR3 sequence: CATSRRQGTYEQYF. CDR3 sequence (DNA): TGTGCCACCAGCAGAAGACAGGGGACCTACGAGCAGTACTTC.

In its sample, this clonotype was seen many times. The chain is built from TRBV11-2 and TRBJ2-7; tentative D call: TRBD2 (6 bases). Trimming removed 5 bases from V and 7 bases from J, with 18 bases in between. CDR1 is SGHAT, CDR2 FQNNGV, per germline. CDR3 length: 14 residues. The CDR3 sequence is CASSLRGLGTEQYF. The CDR3, as DNA: TGTGCCAGCAGCCTACGGGGACTGGGGACGGAGCAGTACTTC.

This clonotype has a count of ten or more. The chain employs TRBV5-1 and TRBJ1-1, with 8 bases identical to TRBD1. The CDR3 loop spans 13 amino acids. Germline V gene sequence: CDR1 SGHRS, CDR2 YFSETQ. V trimming: 6 bases; J trimming: 3 bases; junction bases outside the gene matches: 4. This CDR3 reads CASNDRGYTEAFF. The CDR3 coding sequence is TGCGCCAGCAACGACAGGGGTTACACTGAAGCTTTCTTT.

The table lists this clonotype with many counts. One junction end disagrees with the germline gene, perhaps due to a read error. This rearrangement joins TRBV5-1 to TRBJ2-3, with D hard to call. The length of the CDR3 is 14 residues. CDR1 and CDR2 (germline): SGHRS, YFSETQ. Here the CDR3 DNA reads TGTGCCAGCAGTTTTCGTGTTAGCACAGATACGCAGTATTTT. This sequence encodes CASSFRVSTDTQYF.

This clonotype was counted at least ten times. The genes are TRBV5-1 and TRBJ2-3; D call uncertain. The CDR3 is 12 amino acids. CDR1 SGHRS and CDR2 YFSETQ come from the germline V gene. The germline V and J ends were trimmed by 4 bases and 6 bases, with 9 bases remaining between them. The CDR3 bases are TGCGCCAGCAGCGCGCGGTCGGATACGCAGTATTTT. Its protein product is CASSARSDTQYF.

This clonotype was seen many times. The chain combines TRBV2 with TRBJ2-2, with 8 bases aligning to TRBD2. CDR3 length: 16 amino acids. Germline CDR1 is SNHLY and CDR2 is FYNNEI. J gave up 4 bases and V 9 bases, and 13 bases lay outside the gene matches. The CDR3 loop is CASLGPGGPGTGELFF. CDR3 sequence (DNA): TGTGCCAGTCTGGGCCCGGGAGGGCCGGGCACCGGGGAGCTGTTTTTT. Combining the CDR3 with reference TRBV2 and TRBJ2-2 gives the whole variable domain EPEVTQTPSHQVTQMGQEVILRCVPISNHLYFYWYRQILGQKVEFLVSFYNNEISEKSEIFDDQFSVERPDGSNFTLKIRSTKLEDSAMYFCASLGPGGPGTGELFFGEGSRLTVL.

This clonotype was recorded at least ten times. Written as DNA, the CDR3 is TGTGCCAGCAAGGCTGTGAACACTGAAGCTTTCTTT. Translation gives CASKAVNTEAFF. The chain has TRBV3-1 and TRBJ1-1; D not certain. This CDR3 comprises 12 residues. The V and J ends lost 7 bases and 0 bases respectively, with 6 bases between them. Per germline, CDR1 LGHDT and CDR2 YNNKEL (reference sequence).

This clonotype was seen many times. The J gene is TRBJ2-1, the V gene TRBV10-1; 9 bases align to TRBD2. V dropped 2 bases and J dropped 8; count of bases not matched to a gene: 7. CDR1 and CDR2 from the germline V gene are WNHNN and SYGVQD (reference sequence). CDR3 size: 15 residues. CDR3 in amino acids: CASSERGTSLDEQFF. The CDR3 region has the DNA TGCGCCAGCAGTGAGCGGGGGACTAGCTTGGATGAGCAGTTCTTC.

This clonotype was picked up many times. The J gene is TRBJ2-7, the V gene TRBV18; perhaps TRBD2 as D (6 bases). V was shortened by 4 bases and J by 7 bases, with 20 bases between the two germline ends. The CDR3 contains 15 residues. The germline V gene encodes CDR1 KGHSH and CDR2 LQKENI. The CDR3 DNA reads TGTGCCAGCTCACTAGACCGGGACTCAATAGGGGAGCAGTACTTC. Its translation is CASSLDRDSIGEQYF.

In this sample, this clonotype turned up many times. This chain links TRBV3-1 with TRBJ1-1; 7 bases are shared with TRBD1. Germline V gene data show CDR1 as LGHDT and CDR2 as YNNKEL (reference sequence). The V gene end was trimmed by 3 bases and the J gene end by 2 bases; junction bases not matched to a gene: 9. This CDR3 contains 16 residues. The CDR3 sequence is CASSHPTGVGNTEAFF. The CDR3 bases are TGTGCCAGCAGCCACCCTACAGGGGTGGGAAACACTGAAGCTTTCTTT.

This clonotype has ten or more counts. J is TRBJ2-1 and V is TRBV2, with D perhaps TRBD2 (5 bases). Trimming removed 4 bases from V and 0 bases from J, with 10 bases in between. CDR1 is SNHLY and CDR2 is FYNNEI in the germline V gene. The CDR3 consists of 15 residues. The DNA for the CDR3 is TGTGCCAGCAGTGCCGGGATTAGCTCCTACAATGAGCAGTTCTTC. It codes for CASSAGISSYNEQFF.

V usage is TRBV6-1 and J usage is TRBJ2-1; D not resolved. V lost 6 bases and J lost 7, with 7 bases in between. This CDR3 has 11 amino acids. In germline, CDR1 is MNHNS, CDR2 SASEGT. The CDR3 reads CASSIANEQFF. CDR3 bases: TGTGCCAGCAGCATAGCAAATGAGCAGTTCTTC.

This clonotype came up many times. V usage is TRBV28 and J usage is TRBJ2-7; weak D call: TRBD2 (5 bases). Trimming pared 5 bases from V and 6 bases from J, leaving 17 bases between. CDR1 and CDR2 (germline): MDHEN, SYDVKM. There are 14 residues in the CDR3. The CDR3, as DNA: TGTGCCAGCAGTCCTAACGAGCGGATCGGCGAGCAGTACTTC. Translating it yields CASSPNERIGEQYF.

This clonotype has a count of ten or more. The chain combines TRBV2 with TRBJ2-5; 15 positions agree with TRBD2. Germline CDR1 and CDR2: SNHLY and FYNNEI. This CDR3 has 16 amino acids. V shed 5 bases and J 3 bases; nucleotides not matched to a gene: 4. CDR3 amino acids: CASSRTSGGAKETQYF. The DNA of the CDR3 is TGTGCCAGCAGTCGGACTAGCGGGGGGGCCAAAGAGACCCAGTACTTC.

The CDR3 bases are TGTGCCAGCAGTGAACGGGGGCTAGCGGGAGGGCCCGGTACGCAGTATTTT. Its translation is CASSERGLAGGPGTQYF. The V and J genes are TRBV27 and TRBJ2-3; 12 bases map to TRBD2. CDR3 length: 17 residues. The V gene end was trimmed by 5 bases and the J gene end by 8 bases; junction bases not matched to a gene: 14. Germline CDR1 is MNHEY and CDR2 is SMNVEV (reference sequence).

This clonotype was recorded at least ten times. This chain connects TRBV7-3 to TRBJ2-2, with D possibly TRBD1 on 6 matching bases. The CDR3 runs 17 residues. In germline, CDR1 is SGHTA, CDR2 FQGTGA. V was pared by 5 bases and J by 0 bases, with 16 bases between. The CDR3 here is CASSNRQGWTNTGELFF. CDR3 nucleotide sequence: TGTGCCAGCAGCAACAGGCAGGGGTGGACGAACACCGGGGAGCTGTTTTTT.

This clonotype came up a few times. The chain carries TRBV6-1 and TRBJ2-1; 10 bases agree with TRBD2. The CDR3 covers 15 residues. Unmatched junction bases numbered 4, after V lost 3 bases and J lost 5 bases. Germline CDR1 is MNHNS and CDR2 is SASEGT. DNA of the CDR3: TGTGCCAGCAGTGACGAGCGGGGGGGGAACAATGAGCAGTTCTTC. Translated, it gives CASSDERGGNNEQFF.

This clonotype occurred once. J is TRBJ2-7 and V is TRBV20-1; D is undetermined. Looked up from germline, CDR1 is DFQATT and CDR2 is SNEGSKA (reference sequence). The V and J ends lost 0 bases and 0 bases respectively, with 9 bases between them. CDR3 length: 14 amino acids. The CDR3 region is CSARDGGGSYEQYF. CDR3 bases: TGCAGTGCTAGAGATGGCGGCGGCTCCTACGAGCAGTACTTC.

The chain employs TRBV6-2 or TRBV6-3 and TRBJ2-3, with TRBD2 matching 14 bases. Germline assignment: CDR1 MNHEY and CDR2 SVGEGT. With V trimmed by 5 bases and J by 4 bases, 5 bases remained unmatched. This CDR3 is built from 16 residues. The CDR3 bases are TGTGCCAGCAGTGTGACTAGCGGGGGGGCCCCAGATACGCAGTATTTT. Amino acid sequence: CASSVTSGGAPDTQYF.

Note on this clonotype: An end of the junction does not agree with germline; a read error may underlie this. The chain couples TRBV4-1 to TRBJ2-2, with a tentative D call TRBD2 (5 bases). CDR3 length: 15 amino acids. In germline, CDR1 is MGHRA, CDR2 YSYEKL. Here the CDR3 reads CASSQRFQNTGVLFF. In nucleotides, the CDR3 is TGCGCCAGCAGCCAAAGGTTTCAGAACACCGGGGTGCTGTTTTTT.

Notes on this clonotype: The junction does not match germline at one end; this may be a read error. V gene TRBV20-1 combines with J gene TRBJ2-7; the match to TRBD1 covers 12 bases. CDR1 DFQATT and CDR2 SNEGSKA come from the germline V gene (reference sequence). CDR3 length equals 14 residues. The CDR3 DNA reads as TGCAGTGCTCGTCAAGGGACAGGGGGCTACGAGCGGTACTTC. The encoded protein is CSARQGTGGYERYF.

This clonotype showed up many times. Written as DNA, the CDR3 is TGCGCCAGCAGCCAAGGGTCGGAAGACTATGGCTACACCTTC. It encodes CASSQGSEDYGYTF. The V gene is TRBV4-1, the J gene TRBJ1-2; no definite D call. This CDR3 spans 14 amino acids. The germline V and J ends were trimmed by 1 base and 3 bases, with 9 bases remaining between them. Per germline, CDR1 MGHRA and CDR2 YSYEKL.

This clonotype was detected many times. V gene TRBV30 combines with J gene TRBJ1-1, with TRBD1 as a possible D gene (5 bases). The CDR3 totals 14 residues. Trimming removed 1 base at V and 5 bases at J, with 14 bases between. Germline V gene data show CDR1 as GTSNPN and CDR2 as SVGIG (reference sequence). In DNA form, the CDR3 reads TGTGCCTGGAGTGCCGGATTCGGGGGGACTGAAGCTTTCTTT. Its translation is CAWSAGFGGTEAFF.

This clonotype was observed at least ten times. The V call is TRBV5-4, the J call TRBJ2-7; 8 nucleotides match TRBD1. V was pared by 0 bases and J by 6 bases, with 8 bases of the junction left unmatched. Germline lookup yields CDR1 SGHNT and CDR2 YYREEE (reference sequence). CDR3 size: 15 residues. This CDR3 is CASSLEAGGKGEQYF. As DNA, the CDR3 is TGTGCCAGCAGCTTGGAGGCAGGGGGCAAGGGCGAGCAGTACTTC.

The chain uses TRBV11-1 and TRBJ2-1; tentatively, D is TRBD2 (6 bases). The J call could be wrong; TRBJ2-5 is a better fit for the DNA end. The CDR3 extends over 18 amino acids. Germline lookup yields CDR1 SGHAT and CDR2 FQDESV (reference sequence). This CDR3 reads CASSSLRDRAGFQETQYF. The CDR3 region has the DNA TGTGCCAGCAGCTCCCTCCGGGACCGAGCGGGTTTCCAAGAGACCCAGTACTTC.